The present TCR beta chain was sequenced within a study of identical twins. This CDR3 is 16 amino acids long. CDR1 and CDR2 (germline): SGHTA, FQGNSA. This clonotype was found many times. It was template switching that added a universal primer site, and there were unique molecular identifiers on the cDNA. TCRdb itself ran the 5' RACE reads through MiXCR, one entry per CDR3 protein. The table shows 100,000 or so distinct CDR3 sequences, with about 5.6% occurring only once. The specimen sequenced was memory T cells sorted from blood. The V and J genes are TRBV7-2 and TRBJ1-1, with D possibly TRBD1 on 6 matching bases. The clonotype comes from a woman aged 45 to 65 in good health. CDR3 sequence reads: CALLKGGYGGNTEAFF. CDR3 in DNA: TGTGCTTTGCTGAAGGGGGGGTATGGCGGCAACACTGAAGCTTTCTTT.